This T cell receptor (beta chain) was captured by sequencing in a study of T-cell memory formation after mild COVID-19. The wider study: Largely donor-specific TCR clusters were found. Overall study findings and caveats: Clones that contracted from day 15 to 85 were balanced CD4/CD8, while later expanders leaned CD4+. Contracting CD4+ clones sat mainly in CM and EM; CD8+ in EMRA. Pre-infection memory carried some responding clones, suggesting that cross-reactive memory joined.

In TCRdb, the 5' RACE reads were re-called with MiXCR into one record per CDR3 protein. The sample has almost 550,000 distinct CDR3 sequences, around 21% seen once. V lost 5 bases, J lost 0 bases, and 20 bases lay in between. The CDR3 length is 18 residues. This clonotype has only a few counts. Its antigen is not known. The chain is built from TRBV12-3 or TRBV12-4 and TRBJ1-5, with a tentative D call TRBD1 (5 bases). Sequenced sample: PBMCs or a T cell subset sorted from them (not recorded which). This receptor was identified in an adult woman who had mild COVID-19 (a few samples of this study predate the infection). Cell type and time point are not known. The CDR3 DNA reads as TGTGCCAGCAGTCGGTACGGGACGGCTTTTTATAGCAATCAGCCCCAGCATTTT. This codes for CASSRYGTAFYSNQPQHF.